This TCR beta chain was observed in a study of patients and donors after allogeneic stem cell transplantation. TCRdb reprocessed the RT-PCR reads via MiXCR and lists one record per CDR3 protein. Here the sample spans 150,000 to 200,000 distinct CDR3 sequences, around 28% being singletons. This clonotype has just a few counts. This CDR3 has 13 amino acids. Germline-derived CDR1 and CDR2 are MNHEY and SVGEGT. Between the trimmed V and J ends, which lost 6 bases and 7 bases, there was a span of 13 bases. This chain links TRBV6-2 or TRBV6-3 with TRBJ2-1, with D possibly TRBD1 on 5 matching bases. This receptor was identified in a human donor who was either an allogeneic HSCT recipient or a stem cell or donor lymphocyte infusion donor (not recorded which). It is not recorded whose cells these are; they may come from a transplant donor. Sequencing was performed on blood, either unsorted or a sorted T cell fraction (not recorded which). The CDR3 loop is CASRPITGNEQFF. DNA for the CDR3: TGTGCCAGCAGACCCATTACAGGTAATGAGCAGTTCTTC.